This T cell receptor (beta chain) derives from a study of blood T cell repertoires in COVID-19 (TCRdb year 2020). For the study in its entirety: Samples covering the acute and convalescent phases of COVID-19 were provided by collaborators in the United States, Italy and Spain. Nearly every sample came with metadata listing a de-identified subject ID, COVID-19 status, age in years and sex. Samples were obtained from the ongoing ImmuneRACE study (first 160 participants) and from 1,200 or so subjects provided by 6 global collaborators. Where available, HLA class I and class II types were taken from metadata supplied by the sample provider and were not determined by assay-based typing. The repertoires were released in a freely available public database intended as a resource for research on the immune response to SARS-CoV-2. The material from the prospective study consisted of cDNA or gDNA derived from T cells, B-cell-depleted T cells, or PBMCs. Subjects who had been exposed to COVID-19, were actively infected with it, or had recovered from it provided the deeply sampled blood TCRbeta repertoires that made up the dataset.

What the research found in general, with its limitations: How much clinical and demographic metadata was included differed by source and by participant, and the metadata was provided uncurated.

The immunoSEQ Assay, a bias-controlled multiplex PCR, was used to amplify TCRbeta CDR3 regions from genomic DNA. From the authors' description of their analysis: The number of nucleated cells in each sample was estimated from the amplification of reference gene primers within the assay. To quantify the absolute abundance of each unique TCRbeta CDR3 rearrangement, sequence reads were collapsed and filtered. For each sample, productive Simpson clonality was calculated by taking the square root of Simpson's diversity index across productive rearrangements. The source is immuneACCESS, and TCRdb retained only in-frame sequences with V and J called. Part of the clones is not carried over; for the studies checked, unresolved V genes explain less than half of this, and the remainder is unexplained. V and J calls and clone size are as listed in that table; D and trimming were resolved from the DNA. For this sample there are about 150,000 clones; around 90% appear just once. The ten largest make up under 0.7% of the sample.

In regard to this clone: Its antigen target is currently unknown. No much larger clonotype is one base removed from it; base qualities were not supplied.

At one collaborating source in Seattle, patients were enrolled during active infection and were followed longitudinally through the course of disease. Whole blood was collected in K2EDTA tubes by collaborating institutions according to the institutions' own protocols. Collaborator samples were shipped for TCRbeta analysis as frozen whole blood, isolated PBMCs, or DNA extracted from either sample type. From the germline V gene (reference sequence), CDR1 is GTSNPN and CDR2 is SVGIG. The trim is 0 bases for V and 7 bases for J, with a gap of 10 bases between the germline ends. Measured from the cysteine to the phenylalanine, the CDR3 is 13 residues long. Kept here is only the CDR3 DNA, which spans 39 bases and is read in frame from base 1.

The clonotype comes from a man in his 60s with COVID-19, enrolled during active disease. The chain links TRBV30 with TRBJ1-5, with a weak D call of TRBD1 (5 bases match). Sequencing used peripheral blood. The DNA is TGTGCCTGGAGTGTACAGGATGCGCAGCCCCAGCATTTT. This yields the protein CAWSVQDAQPQHF.